This entry features one T cell receptor beta chain sequence. These data are taken from a study of blood T cell repertoires in COVID-19. Generated by immunoSEQ multiplex PCR, the TCRdb table keeps only in-frame clones and is missing some. There are about 240,000 clones in the sample; about 89% occur only once, and 8.8% lies in the top ten. CDR3 length equals 15 residues. V shed 5 bases and J shed 5 bases, with 18 bases lying between them. Per the germline V gene, CDR1 is KGHSH and CDR2 is LQKENI. The receptor's source is a man between 35 and 55 years old who had recovered from COVID-19. The material sequenced was PBMCs or T cells enriched from blood (not recorded which). V is TRBV18 and J is TRBJ2-5; D may be TRBD2 (6 bases). Written as DNA, the CDR3 is TGTGCCAGCTCAACGTTCGCAGCGGGCGGGGAGACCCAGTACTTC. This sequence encodes CASSTFAAGGETQYF.